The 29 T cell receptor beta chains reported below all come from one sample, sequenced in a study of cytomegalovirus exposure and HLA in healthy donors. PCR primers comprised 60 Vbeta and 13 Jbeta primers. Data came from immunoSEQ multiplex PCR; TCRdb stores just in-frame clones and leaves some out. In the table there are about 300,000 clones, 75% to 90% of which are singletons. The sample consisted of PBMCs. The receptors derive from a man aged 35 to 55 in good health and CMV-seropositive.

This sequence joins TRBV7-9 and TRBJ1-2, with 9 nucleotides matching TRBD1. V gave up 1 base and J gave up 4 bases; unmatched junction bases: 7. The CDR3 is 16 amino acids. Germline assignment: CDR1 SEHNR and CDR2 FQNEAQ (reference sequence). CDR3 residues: CASSLEPGQGGYGYTF. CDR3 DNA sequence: TGTGCCAGCAGCTTAGAGCCGGGACAGGGAGGCTATGGCTACACCTTC.

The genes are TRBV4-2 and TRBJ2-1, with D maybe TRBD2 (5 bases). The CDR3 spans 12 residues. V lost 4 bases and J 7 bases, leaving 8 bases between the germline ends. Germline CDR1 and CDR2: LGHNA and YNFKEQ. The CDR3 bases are TGTGCCAGCAGCCCAACTAGGAATGAGCAGTTCTTC. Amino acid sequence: CASSPTRNEQFF.

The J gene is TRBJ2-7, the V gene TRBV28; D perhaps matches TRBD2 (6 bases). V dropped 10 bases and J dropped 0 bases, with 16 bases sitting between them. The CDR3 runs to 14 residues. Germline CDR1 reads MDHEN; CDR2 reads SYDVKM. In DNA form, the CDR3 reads TGTGCCACCCATGGGACGGGAGACTCCTACGAGCAGTACTTC. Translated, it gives CATHGTGDSYEQYF. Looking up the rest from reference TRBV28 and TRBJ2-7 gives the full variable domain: DVKVTQSSRYLVKRTGEKVFLECVQDMDHENMFWYRQDPGLGLRLIYFSYDVKMKEKGDIPEGYSVSREKKERFSLILESASTNQTSMYLCATHGTGDSYEQYFGPGTRLTVT.

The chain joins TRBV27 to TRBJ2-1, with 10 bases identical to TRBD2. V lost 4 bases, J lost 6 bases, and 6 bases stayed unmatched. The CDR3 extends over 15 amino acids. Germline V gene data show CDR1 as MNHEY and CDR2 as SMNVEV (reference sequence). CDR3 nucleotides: TGTGCCAGCAGTTCCCCTAGCGGGAGTTTCAATGAGCAGTTCTTC. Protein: CASSSPSGSFNEQFF.

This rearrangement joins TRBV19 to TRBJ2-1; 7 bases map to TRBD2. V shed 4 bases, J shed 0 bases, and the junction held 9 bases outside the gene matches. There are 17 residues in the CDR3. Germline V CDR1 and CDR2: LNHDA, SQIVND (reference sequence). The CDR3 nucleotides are TGTGCCAGTAGTACCTTGTTGCGGGGGAACTCCTACAATGAGCAGTTCTTC. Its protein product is CASSTLLRGNSYNEQFF.

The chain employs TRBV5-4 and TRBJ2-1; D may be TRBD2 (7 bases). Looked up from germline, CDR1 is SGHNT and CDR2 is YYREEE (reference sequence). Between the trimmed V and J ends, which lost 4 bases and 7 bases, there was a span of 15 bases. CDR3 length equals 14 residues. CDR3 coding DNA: TGTGCCAGCAGCCGGTTGGGGGGGCGTAATGAGCAGTTCTTC. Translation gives CASSRLGGRNEQFF. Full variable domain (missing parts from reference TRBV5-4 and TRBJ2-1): ETGVTQSPTHLIKTRGQQVTLRCSSQSGHNTVSWYQQALGQGPQFIFQYYREEENGRGNFPPRFSGLQFPNYSSELNVNALELDDSALYLCASSRLGGRNEQFFGPGTRLTVL.

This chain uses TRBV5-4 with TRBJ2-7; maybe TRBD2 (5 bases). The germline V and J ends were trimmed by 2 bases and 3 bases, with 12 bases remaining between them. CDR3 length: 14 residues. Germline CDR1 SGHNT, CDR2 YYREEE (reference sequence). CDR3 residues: CASSLRDGNYEQYF. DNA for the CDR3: TGTGCCAGCAGCTTACGCGACGGGAACTACGAGCAGTACTTC.

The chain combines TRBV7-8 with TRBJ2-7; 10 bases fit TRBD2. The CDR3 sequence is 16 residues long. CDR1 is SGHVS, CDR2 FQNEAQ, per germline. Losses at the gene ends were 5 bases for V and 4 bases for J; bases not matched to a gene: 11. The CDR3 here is CASSERSSGSYYEQYF. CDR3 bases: TGTGCCAGCAGCGAACGATCTAGCGGGAGCTATTACGAGCAGTACTTC.

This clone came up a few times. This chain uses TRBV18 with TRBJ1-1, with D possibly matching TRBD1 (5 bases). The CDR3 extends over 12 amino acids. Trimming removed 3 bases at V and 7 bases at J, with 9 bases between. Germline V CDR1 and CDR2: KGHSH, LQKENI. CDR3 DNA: TGTGCCAGCTCACCCACAGGTATTGAAGCTTTCTTT. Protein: CASSPTGIEAFF.

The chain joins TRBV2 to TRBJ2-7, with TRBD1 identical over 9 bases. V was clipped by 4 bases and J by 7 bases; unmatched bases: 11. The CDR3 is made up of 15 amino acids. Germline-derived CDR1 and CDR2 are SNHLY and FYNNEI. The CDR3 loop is CASSAQGAVTGEQYF. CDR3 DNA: TGTGCCAGCAGTGCACAGGGGGCCGTCACGGGGGAGCAGTACTTC.

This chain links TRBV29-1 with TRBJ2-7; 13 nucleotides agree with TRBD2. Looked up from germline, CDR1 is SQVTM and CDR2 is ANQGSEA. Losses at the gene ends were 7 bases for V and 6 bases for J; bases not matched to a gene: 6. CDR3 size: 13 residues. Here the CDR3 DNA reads TGCAGCGCCTCACTAGCGGGGGGGCTCGAGCAGTACTTC. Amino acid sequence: CSASLAGGLEQYF.

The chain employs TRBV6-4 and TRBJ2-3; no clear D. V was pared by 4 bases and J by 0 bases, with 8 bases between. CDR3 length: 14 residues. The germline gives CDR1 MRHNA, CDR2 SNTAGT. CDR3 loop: CASSASGSTDTQYF. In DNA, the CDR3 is TGTGCCAGCAGTGCTTCGGGTAGCACAGATACGCAGTATTTT.

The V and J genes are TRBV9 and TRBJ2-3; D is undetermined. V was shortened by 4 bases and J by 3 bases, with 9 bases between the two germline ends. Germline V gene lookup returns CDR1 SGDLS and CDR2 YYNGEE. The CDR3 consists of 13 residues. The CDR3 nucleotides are TGTGCCAGCAGCACTCACCCGACAGATACGCAGTATTTT. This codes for CASSTHPTDTQYF.

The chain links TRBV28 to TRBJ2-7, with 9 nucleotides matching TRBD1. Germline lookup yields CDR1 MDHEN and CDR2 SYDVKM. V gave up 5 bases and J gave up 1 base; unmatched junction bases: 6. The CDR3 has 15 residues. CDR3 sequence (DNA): TGTGCCAGCAGTCCACCGGGACAGGGATCCTACGAGCAGTACTTC. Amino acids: CASSPPGQGSYEQYF.

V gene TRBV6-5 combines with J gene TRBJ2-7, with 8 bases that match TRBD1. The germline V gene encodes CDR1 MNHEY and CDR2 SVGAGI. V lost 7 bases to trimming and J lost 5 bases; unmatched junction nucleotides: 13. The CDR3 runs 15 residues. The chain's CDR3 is CASTWDRRYPNEQYF. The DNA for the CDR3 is TGTGCCAGCACCTGGGACAGGCGATATCCTAACGAGCAGTACTTC.

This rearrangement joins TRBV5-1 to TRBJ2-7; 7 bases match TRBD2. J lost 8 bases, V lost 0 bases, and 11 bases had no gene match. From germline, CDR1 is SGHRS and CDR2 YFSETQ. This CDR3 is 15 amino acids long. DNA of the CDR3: TGCGCCAGCAGCTTGGTGGTGCGGGAGCTCAAAAAGCAGTACTTC. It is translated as CASSLVVRELKKQYF.

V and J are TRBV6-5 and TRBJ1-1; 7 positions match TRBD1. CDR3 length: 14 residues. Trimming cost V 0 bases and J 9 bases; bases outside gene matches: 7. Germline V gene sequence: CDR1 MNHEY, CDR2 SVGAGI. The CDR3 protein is CASSYSRDRPKAFF. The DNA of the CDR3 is TGTGCCAGCAGTTACTCGAGGGACAGACCCAAAGCTTTCTTT.

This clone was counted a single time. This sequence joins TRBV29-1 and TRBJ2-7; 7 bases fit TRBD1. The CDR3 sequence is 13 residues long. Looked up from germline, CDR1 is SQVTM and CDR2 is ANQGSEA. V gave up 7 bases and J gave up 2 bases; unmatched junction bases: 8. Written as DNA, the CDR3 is TGCAGCGCTACGACAGGGCTTACCTACGAGCAGTACTTC. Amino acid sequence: CSATTGLTYEQYF.

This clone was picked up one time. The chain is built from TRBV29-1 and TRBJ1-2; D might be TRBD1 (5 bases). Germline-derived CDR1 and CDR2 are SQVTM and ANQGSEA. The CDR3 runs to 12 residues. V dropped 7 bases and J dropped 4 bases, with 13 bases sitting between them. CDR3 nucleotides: TGCAGCGACTCGACAGAATTCTATGGCTACACCTTC. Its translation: CSDSTEFYGYTF.

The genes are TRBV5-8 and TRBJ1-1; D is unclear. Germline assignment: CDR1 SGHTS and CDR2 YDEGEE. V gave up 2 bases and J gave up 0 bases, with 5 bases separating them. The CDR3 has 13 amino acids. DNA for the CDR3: TGTGCCAGCAGCTTACCTATGAACACTGAAGCTTTCTTT. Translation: CASSLPMNTEAFF.

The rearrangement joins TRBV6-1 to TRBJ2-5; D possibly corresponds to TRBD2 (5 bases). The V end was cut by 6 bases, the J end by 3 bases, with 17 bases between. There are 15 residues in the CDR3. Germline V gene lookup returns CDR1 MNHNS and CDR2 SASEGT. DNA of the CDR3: TGTGCCAGCAGGCCGGACTTTGACGGCAAAGAGACCCAGTACTTC. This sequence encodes CASRPDFDGKETQYF.

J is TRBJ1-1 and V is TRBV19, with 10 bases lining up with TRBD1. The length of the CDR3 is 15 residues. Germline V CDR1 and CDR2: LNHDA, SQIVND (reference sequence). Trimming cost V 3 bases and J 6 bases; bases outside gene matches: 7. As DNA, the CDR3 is TGTGCCAGTAGTATCTCCCGACAGGGGGCAGCTGAAGCTTTCTTT. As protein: CASSISRQGAAEAFF.

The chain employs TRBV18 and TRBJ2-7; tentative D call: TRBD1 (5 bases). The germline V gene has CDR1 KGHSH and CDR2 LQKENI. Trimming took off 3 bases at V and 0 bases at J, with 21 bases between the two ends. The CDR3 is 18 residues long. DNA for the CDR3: TGTGCCAGCTCACCTGGTCGGACGGGCAGGGAATTCTCCTACGAGCAGTACTTC. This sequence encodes CASSPGRTGREFSYEQYF.

CDR3 loop: CSVELDIGNTIYF. CDR3 DNA: TGCAGCGTTGAGTTAGACATAGGAAACACCATATATTTT. The chain couples TRBV29-1 to TRBJ1-3; D call uncertain. Germline V lookup: CDR1 SQVTM, CDR2 ANQGSEA. The CDR3 runs 13 residues. The V gene lost 3 bases and the J gene lost 4 bases, with 10 bases spanning the gap.

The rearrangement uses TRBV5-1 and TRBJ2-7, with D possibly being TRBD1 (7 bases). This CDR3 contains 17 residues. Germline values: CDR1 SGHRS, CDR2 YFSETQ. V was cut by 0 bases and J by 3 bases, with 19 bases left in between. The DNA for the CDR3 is TGCGCCAGCAGCTTGGAAGTAACAGGGGCGGGATACTACGAGCAGTACTTC. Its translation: CASSLEVTGAGYYEQYF.

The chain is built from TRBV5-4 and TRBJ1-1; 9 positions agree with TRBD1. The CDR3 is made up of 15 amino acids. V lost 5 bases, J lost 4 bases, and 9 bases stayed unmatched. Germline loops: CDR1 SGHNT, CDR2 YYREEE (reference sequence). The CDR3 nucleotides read TGTGCCAGCAGTCCACACAGGGGGCAAGGCACTGAAGCTTTCTTT. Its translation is CASSPHRGQGTEAFF.

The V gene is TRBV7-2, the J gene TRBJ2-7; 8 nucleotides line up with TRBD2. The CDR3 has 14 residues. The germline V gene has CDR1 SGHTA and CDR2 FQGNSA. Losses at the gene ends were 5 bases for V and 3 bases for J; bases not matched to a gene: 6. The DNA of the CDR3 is TGTGCCAGCAGCCAAATAGCGGGGAGCTACGAGCAGTACTTC. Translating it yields CASSQIAGSYEQYF.

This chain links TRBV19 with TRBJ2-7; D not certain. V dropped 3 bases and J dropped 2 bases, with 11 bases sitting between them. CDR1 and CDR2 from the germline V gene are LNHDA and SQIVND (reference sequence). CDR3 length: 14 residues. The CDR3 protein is CASSIAEATYEQYF. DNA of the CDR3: TGTGCCAGTAGTATCGCCGAGGCTACCTACGAGCAGTACTTC.

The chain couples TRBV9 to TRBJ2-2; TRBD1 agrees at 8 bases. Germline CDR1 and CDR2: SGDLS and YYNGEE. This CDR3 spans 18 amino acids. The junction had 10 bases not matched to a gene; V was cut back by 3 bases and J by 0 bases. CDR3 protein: CASSGWTGSVANTGELFF. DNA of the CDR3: TGTGCCAGCAGCGGCTGGACAGGGTCTGTCGCGAACACCGGGGAGCTGTTTTTT.